This T cell receptor beta chain was sequenced during a study of breast tumors, draining lymph nodes, adjacent tissues. Whole-study findings and limits: Tumor T cell lymph node origin was a supported hypothesis, not proven. Tumors had less TCR diversity than lymph nodes, more than nontumor tissue. The data were judged consistent with most tumor T cells coming from lymph node and expanding in tumor.

TCRdb reanalysed the multiplex PCR reads using MiXCR and keeps one entry per CDR3 protein. The repertoire consists of about 130,000 distinct CDR3 sequences, with 21% occurring once and the leading ten covering about 2.2%. The CDR3 is 15 amino acids. V gave up 2 bases and J gave up 2 bases; unmatched junction bases: 3. This clonotype was seen repeatedly, ten times or more. The antigen is undetermined. Breast cancer patients provided tissue from their axillary draining lymph nodes. The sample was axillary lymph node tissue. This sequence joins TRBV12-3 or TRBV12-4 and TRBJ2-1; 7 nucleotides line up with TRBD2. The TCR sequence derives from a female donor with breast cancer. Some clones in this sample may be carry-over from other donors' samples. CDR3 region: CASSLSGDPYNEQFF. CDR3 DNA sequence: TGTGCCAGCAGTTTAAGCGGGGACCCCTACAATGAGCAGTTCTTC.